Sequencing of this T cell receptor beta chain was carried out in a study of cytomegalovirus exposure and HLA in healthy donors. Samples came from healthy bone marrow donors. Primers included in the PCR were 60 Vbeta and 13 Jbeta primers. Here immunoSEQ multiplex PCR was the method, and the copy in TCRdb shows in-frame clones only, minus some. The sample has around 130,000 clones; 65% to 80% are singletons. This clone has a single count. Per germline, CDR1 MGHRA and CDR2 YSYEKL. Trimming cost V 0 bases and J 7 bases, with 6 bases left between them. CDR3 length: 13 residues. J is TRBJ2-2 and V is TRBV4-1; D is undetermined. Sequencing was done on a sample of PBMCs. The clonotype was recovered from a man in his late teens or twenties in good health and CMV-seropositive. CDR3 protein: CASSQDFYGELFF. As DNA, the CDR3 is TGCGCCAGCAGCCAAGATTTTTACGGGGAGCTGTTTTTT.